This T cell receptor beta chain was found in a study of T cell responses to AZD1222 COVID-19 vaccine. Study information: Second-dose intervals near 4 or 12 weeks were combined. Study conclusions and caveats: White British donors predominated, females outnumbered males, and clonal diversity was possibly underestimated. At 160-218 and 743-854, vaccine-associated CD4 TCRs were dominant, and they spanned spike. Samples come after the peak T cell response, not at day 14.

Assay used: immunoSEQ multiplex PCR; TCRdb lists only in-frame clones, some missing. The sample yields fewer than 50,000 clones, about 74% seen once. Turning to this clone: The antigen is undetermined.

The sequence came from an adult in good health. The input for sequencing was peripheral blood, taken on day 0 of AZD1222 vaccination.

The CDR3, as DNA: TGTGCCAGCAGCGTAGAACCGAACACCGGGGAGCTGTTTTTT. It codes for CASSVEPNTGELFF. V and J are TRBV9 and TRBJ2-2; no firm D call. CDR3 length: 14 residues. The V end was cut by 0 bases, the J end by 0 bases, with 3 bases between. Germline assignment: CDR1 SGDLS and CDR2 YYNGEE.